Given below is one T cell receptor beta chain in context. One entry per CDR3 protein results from TCRdb running MiXCR on the RT-PCR reads. This sample has about 680,000 distinct CDR3 sequences, with 12% to 15% found just once. The material sequenced was memory CD4+ T cells from blood. This sequence was found in a female donor in good health, serving as a healthy control.

This CDR3 reads CSAPLPAGKAYEQYF. CDR3 nucleotide sequence: TGCAGTGCTCCTCTCCCGGCAGGGAAGGCCTACGAGCAGTACTTC. The chain combines TRBV20-1 with TRBJ2-7; tentatively, D is TRBD1 (5 bases). Trimming removed 5 bases at V and 2 bases at J, with 19 bases between. The CDR3 covers 15 residues. Looked up from germline, CDR1 is DFQATT and CDR2 is SNEGSKA (reference sequence).